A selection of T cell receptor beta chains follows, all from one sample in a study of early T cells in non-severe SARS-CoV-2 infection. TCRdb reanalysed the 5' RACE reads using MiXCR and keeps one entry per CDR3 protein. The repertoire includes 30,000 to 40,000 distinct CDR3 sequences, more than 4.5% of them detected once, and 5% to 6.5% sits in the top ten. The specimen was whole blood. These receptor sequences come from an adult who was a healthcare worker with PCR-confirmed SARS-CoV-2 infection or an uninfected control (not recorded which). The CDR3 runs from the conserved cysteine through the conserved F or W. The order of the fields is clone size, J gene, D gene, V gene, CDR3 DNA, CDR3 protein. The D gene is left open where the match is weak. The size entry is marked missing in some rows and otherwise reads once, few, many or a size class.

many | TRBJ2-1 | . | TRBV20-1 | TGCAGTGCTACGAAGGCGGGATCTAACAATGAGCAGTTCTTC | CSATKAGSNNEQFF
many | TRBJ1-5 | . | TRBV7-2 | TGTGCCAGCAGCTTAGTTATAAGCGGGCAGCCCCAGCATTTT | CASSLVISGQPQHF
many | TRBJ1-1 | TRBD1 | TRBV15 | TGTGCCACCAGCAGAGTCGCAGGGGGTTGGTACACTGAAGCTTTCTTT | CATSRVAGGWYTEAFF
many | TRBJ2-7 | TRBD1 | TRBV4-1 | TGCGCCAGCAGCCTGCACCGGGACAGGGACTCCGAGCAGTACTTC | CASSLHRDRDSEQYF
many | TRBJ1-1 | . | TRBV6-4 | TGTGCCAGCAGCAAGGACTGGAACACTGAAGCTTTCTTT | CASSKDWNTEAFF
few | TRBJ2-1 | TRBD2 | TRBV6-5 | TGTGCCAGCAGTTACGGTCTAGCGGGATACAATGAGCAGTTCTTC | CASSYGLAGYNEQFF
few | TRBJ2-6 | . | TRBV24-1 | TGTGCCACCAGTGATCCTTCTACGGCTGGGGCCAACGTCCTGACTTTC | CATSDPSTAGANVLTF
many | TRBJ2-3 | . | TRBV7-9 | TGTGCCAGCAGCCCGCCCCGACTAAATACGCAGTATTTT | CASSPPRLNTQYF
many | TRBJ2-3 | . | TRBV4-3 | TGCGCCAGCAGCCACAGATTTTATACCCAGCTCTCTACTAGCACAGATACGCAGTATTTT | CASSHRFYTQLSTSTDTQYF
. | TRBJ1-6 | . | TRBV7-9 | TGTGCCAGCAGCTCGGACAGCACAAATTCACCCCTCCACTTT | CASSSDSTNSPLHF
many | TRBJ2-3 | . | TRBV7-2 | TGTGCCAGCAGTTTGAACCGGGATAAGCAGTATTTT | CASSLNRDKQYF
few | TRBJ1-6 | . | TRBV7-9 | TGTGCCAGCAGCTTAGGGAATTCACCCCTCCACTTT | CASSLGNSPLHF
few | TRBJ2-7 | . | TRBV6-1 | TGTGCCAGCCGGAGGGACGAGTGGGGCGAGCAGTACTTC | CASRRDEWGEQYF
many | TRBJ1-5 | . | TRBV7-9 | TGTGCCAGCAGCCCGGACGGCCTTCAGCCCCAGCATTTT | CASSPDGLQPQHF
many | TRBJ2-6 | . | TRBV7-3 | TGTGCCAGCAGCTTAACGTTCGGGGCGGCTGGGGCCAACGTCCTGACTTTC | CASSLTFGAAGANVLTF
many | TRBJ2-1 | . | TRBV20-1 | TGCAGTGCTAGCTACGGGACCAGCCGATATGAGCAGTTCTTC | CSASYGTSRYEQFF
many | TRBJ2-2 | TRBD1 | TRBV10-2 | TGCGCCAGCAGAGGACAGGGAATCACCGGGGAGCTGTTTTTT | CASRGQGITGELFF
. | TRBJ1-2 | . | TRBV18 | TGTGCCAGCTCACTTAGGGACAACTATGGCTACACCTTC | CASSLRDNYGYTF